This T cell receptor beta chain was sequenced in a study of T cell responses to AZD1222 COVID-19 vaccine. On this clone itself: What it binds is unknown.

Per germline, CDR1 MNHNY and CDR2 SVGAGI (reference sequence). This CDR3 has 15 residues. The J segment lost 5 bases and the V segment lost 7 bases, leaving 9 bases of the junction unmatched. Method: immunoSEQ multiplex PCR; TCRdb's copy keeps in-frame clones and lacks some. The profile shows around 88,000 clones, nearly 90% of them singletons. Points from the study as a whole: Spike-specific TCR breadth and depth both grew after two AZD1222 doses.

Sequenced here: peripheral blood, sampled on day 0 of AZD1222 vaccination. The source of this sequence is an adult in good health. The rearrangement joins TRBV6-6 to TRBJ2-2; 8 nucleotides agree with TRBD1. CDR3 sequence reads: CASNDRGLGTGELFF. The DNA of the CDR3 is TGTGCCAGCAACGACAGGGGATTGGGGACCGGGGAGCTGTTTTTT.